The 10 T cell receptor beta chains presented below share a single source sample, sequenced in a study of CD8+CD57+ T cells in acquired aplastic anemia. Flow cytometry had shown expanded CD8+CD57+ cells in the patients chosen for sequencing. Using genomic DNA as the template, TCR beta VDJ and CDR3 profiling was carried out. TCRdb reprocessed the reads with MiXCR, giving one entry per CDR3 protein. The sample shows around 290,000 distinct CDR3 sequences, roughly 53% of them seen only once. Sequencing was carried out using sorted CD4+, CD8+, or CD8+CD57+ T cells (not recorded which) from PBMCs. Receptor source: a human donor with aplastic anemia.

This chain connects TRBV29-1 to TRBJ2-5; TRBD2 might be the D (7 bases). V lost 2 bases and J 4 bases, leaving 17 bases between the germline ends. The CDR3 sequence is 15 residues long. Looked up from germline, CDR1 is SQVTM and CDR2 is ANQGSEA. Here the CDR3 reads CSVERRGLGGETQYF. Here the CDR3 DNA reads TGCAGCGTTGAACGGCGGGGGCTCGGGGGAGAGACCCAGTACTTC.

At least ten counts were recorded for this clonotype. The CDR3 reads CASNERRGGWSYEQYF. The CDR3 DNA follows: TGTGCCAGCAACGAACGGCGGGGGGGGTGGTCCTACGAGCAGTACTTC. The rearrangement links TRBV7-8 to TRBJ2-7, with TRBD2 matching over 9 bases. The CDR3 spans 16 residues. V was pared by 7 bases and J by 1 base, with 11 bases of the junction left unmatched. CDR1 and CDR2 from the germline V gene are SGHVS and FQNEAQ.

The CDR3 is CASSLAAGRGSSYEQYF. As DNA, the CDR3 is TGTGCCAGCAGCTTAGCGGCCGGGCGGGGGAGCTCCTACGAGCAGTACTTC. The gene calls are TRBV7-6 and TRBJ2-7; 7 nucleotides match TRBD2. Germline V lookup: CDR1 SGHVS, CDR2 FNYEAQ. The CDR3 contains 17 residues. V dropped 0 bases and J dropped 0; count of bases not matched to a gene: 8.

The chain recombines TRBV9 with TRBJ1-2; tentative D call: TRBD1 (6 bases). There are 15 residues in the CDR3. Germline-derived CDR1 and CDR2 are SGDLS and YYNGEE. Trimming cost V 4 bases and J 2 bases, with 15 bases left between them. CDR3 loop: CASSKEDRTNYGYTF. CDR3 bases: TGTGCCAGCAGCAAAGAGGACAGAACAAACTATGGCTACACCTTC.

The chain employs TRBV5-4 and TRBJ1-2, with 9 bases matching TRBD1. There are 15 residues in the CDR3. V was pared by 2 bases and J by 8 bases, with 10 bases of the junction left unmatched. CDR1 and CDR2 (germline): SGHNT, YYREEE (reference sequence). CDR3 residues: CASSLAGQGIGGYTF. The CDR3 DNA reads as TGTGCCAGCAGCTTAGCGGGACAGGGAATTGGCGGCTACACCTTC. Full variable domain (remainder filled in from reference TRBV5-4 and TRBJ1-2): ETGVTQSPTHLIKTRGQQVTLRCSSQSGHNTVSWYQQALGQGPQFIFQYYREEENGRGNFPPRFSGLQFPNYSSELNVNALELDDSALYLCASSLAGQGIGGYTFGSGTRLTVV.

As to this clonotype: Likely a read error: the CDR3 ends without its conserved phenylalanine or tryptophan. The J gene is TRBJ2-1, the V gene TRBV7-9, with 7 bases lining up with TRBD2. CDR3 length: 16 residues. Germline V gene sequence: CDR1 SEHNR, CDR2 FQNEAQ (reference sequence). In nucleotides, the CDR3 is TGCGCCAGCAGCCAAGCTAGCGGACCCTCCTACAATGAGCAGTTCCTC. Translating gives CASSQASGPSYNEQFL.

The genes are TRBV12-3 or TRBV12-4 and TRBJ1-1; D is unresolved. V was pared by 6 bases and J by 6 bases, with 8 bases between. The CDR3 sequence is 11 residues long. The CDR3 sequence is CASRERSEAFF. In DNA form, the CDR3 reads TGTGCCAGCAGGGAAAGGTCTGAAGCTTTCTTT.

V usage is TRBV19 and J usage is TRBJ1-2, with D possibly being TRBD1 (5 bases). Trimming removed 5 bases at V and 0 bases at J, with 10 bases between. Germline loops: CDR1 LNHDA, CDR2 SQIVND (reference sequence). This CDR3 region has 14 residues. The CDR3 protein is CASSAGSSNYGYTF. The CDR3 DNA reads as TGTGCCAGTAGTGCAGGGTCCTCTAACTATGGCTACACCTTC.

This chain connects TRBV20-1 to TRBJ2-1; no reliable D call. There are 10 residues in the CDR3. Germline V gene lookup returns CDR1 DFQATT and CDR2 SNEGSKA (reference sequence). DNA of the CDR3: TGCAGCGTTGTAGAGAATGAGCAGTTCTTC. It specifies CSVVENEQFF.

This clonotype was counted at least ten times. The rearrangement uses TRBV6-6 and TRBJ1-1; perhaps TRBD1 as D (6 bases). The ends were cut back, 5 bases at V and 6 bases at J, with 10 bases in the middle. The CDR3 contains 12 residues. Germline V gene data show CDR1 as MNHNY and CDR2 as SVGAGI (reference sequence). The CDR3 nucleotides are TGTGCCAGCAGTCTTGACAGGTCTGAAGCTTTCTTT. This gives the protein CASSLDRSEAFF.